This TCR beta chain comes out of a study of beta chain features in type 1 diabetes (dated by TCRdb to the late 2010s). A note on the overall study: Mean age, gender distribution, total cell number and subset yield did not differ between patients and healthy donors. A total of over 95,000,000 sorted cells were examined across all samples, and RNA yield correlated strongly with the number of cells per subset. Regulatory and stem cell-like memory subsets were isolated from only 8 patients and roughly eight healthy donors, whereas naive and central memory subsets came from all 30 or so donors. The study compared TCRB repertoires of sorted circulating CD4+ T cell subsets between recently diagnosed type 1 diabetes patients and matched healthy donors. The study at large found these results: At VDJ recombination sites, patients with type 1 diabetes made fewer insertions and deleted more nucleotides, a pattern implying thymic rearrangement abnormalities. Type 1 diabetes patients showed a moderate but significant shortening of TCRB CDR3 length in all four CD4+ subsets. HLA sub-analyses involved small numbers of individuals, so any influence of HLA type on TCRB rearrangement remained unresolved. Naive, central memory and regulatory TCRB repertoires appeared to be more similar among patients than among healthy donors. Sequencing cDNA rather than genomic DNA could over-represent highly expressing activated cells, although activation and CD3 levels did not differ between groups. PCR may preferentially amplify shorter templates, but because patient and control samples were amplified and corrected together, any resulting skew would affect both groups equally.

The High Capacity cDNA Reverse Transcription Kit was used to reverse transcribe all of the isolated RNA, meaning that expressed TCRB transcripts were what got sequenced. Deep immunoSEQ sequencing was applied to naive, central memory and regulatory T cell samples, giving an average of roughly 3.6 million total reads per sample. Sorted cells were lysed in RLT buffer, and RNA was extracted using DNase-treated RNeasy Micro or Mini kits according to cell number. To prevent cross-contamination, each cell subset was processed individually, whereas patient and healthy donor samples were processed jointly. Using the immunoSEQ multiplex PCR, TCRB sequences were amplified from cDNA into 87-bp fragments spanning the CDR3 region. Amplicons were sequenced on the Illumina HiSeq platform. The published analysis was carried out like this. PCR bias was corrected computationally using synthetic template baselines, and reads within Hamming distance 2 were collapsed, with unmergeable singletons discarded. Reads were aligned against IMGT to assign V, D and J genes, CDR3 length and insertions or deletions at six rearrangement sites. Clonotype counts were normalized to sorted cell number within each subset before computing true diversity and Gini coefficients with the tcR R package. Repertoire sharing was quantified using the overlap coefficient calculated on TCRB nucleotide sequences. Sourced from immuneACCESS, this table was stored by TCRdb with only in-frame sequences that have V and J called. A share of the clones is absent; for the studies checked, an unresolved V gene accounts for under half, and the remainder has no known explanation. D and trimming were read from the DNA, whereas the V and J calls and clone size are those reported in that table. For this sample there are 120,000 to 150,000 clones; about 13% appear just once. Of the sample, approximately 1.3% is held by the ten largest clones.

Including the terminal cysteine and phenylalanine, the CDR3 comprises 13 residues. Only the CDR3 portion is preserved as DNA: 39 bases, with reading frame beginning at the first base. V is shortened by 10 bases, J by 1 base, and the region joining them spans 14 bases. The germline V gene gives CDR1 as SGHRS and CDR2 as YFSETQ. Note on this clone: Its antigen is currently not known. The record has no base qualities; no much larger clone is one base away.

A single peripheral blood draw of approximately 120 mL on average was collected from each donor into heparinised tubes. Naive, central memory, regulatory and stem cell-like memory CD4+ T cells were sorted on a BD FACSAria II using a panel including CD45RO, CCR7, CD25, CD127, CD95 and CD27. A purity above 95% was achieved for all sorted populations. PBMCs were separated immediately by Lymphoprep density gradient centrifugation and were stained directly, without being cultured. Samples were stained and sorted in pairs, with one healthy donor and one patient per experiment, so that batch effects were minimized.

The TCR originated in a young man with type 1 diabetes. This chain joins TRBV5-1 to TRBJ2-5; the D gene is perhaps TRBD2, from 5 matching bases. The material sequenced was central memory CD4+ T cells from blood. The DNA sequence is TGCGCCTCCCAGTCCGGGGTCCAAGAGACCCAGTACTTC. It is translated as CASQSGVQETQYF.